Shown below are 27 T cell receptor beta chains from a single sample sequenced in a study of blood T cell repertoires in COVID-19. Produced via immunoSEQ multiplex PCR; TCRdb's table is partial and in-frame only. Among approximately 300,000 clones listed, roughly 89% were seen once. Specimen: peripheral blood. These receptors came from a man aged 25 to 40 with acute or convalescent COVID-19.

The rearrangement links TRBV30 to TRBJ1-1; TRBD1 might be the D (5 bases). The germline V and J ends were trimmed by 0 bases and 2 bases, with 10 bases remaining between them. CDR3 length: 14 amino acids. CDR1 and CDR2 from the germline V gene are GTSNPN and SVGIG (reference sequence). The CDR3 DNA sequence: TGTGCCTGGAGTGTGGGGGGGTCCAACACTGAAGCTTTCTTT. Protein sequence: CAWSVGGSNTEAFF.

V and J are TRBV6-1 and TRBJ2-5; TRBD2 matches at 10 bases. V trimming: 2 bases; J trimming: 5 bases; junction bases outside the gene matches: 5. Germline-derived CDR1 and CDR2 are MNHNS and SASEGT. This CDR3 has 15 residues. CDR3 nucleotide sequence: TGTGCCAGCAGTGAAAGTCTAGCGGGAGTGGAGACCCAGTACTTC. It yields the protein CASSESLAGVETQYF.

The chain links TRBV5-5 to TRBJ2-1; tentatively, D is TRBD2 (5 bases). V shed 5 bases and J shed 5 bases, with 14 bases lying between them. The CDR3 extends over 14 amino acids. CDR1 and CDR2 (germline): SGHKS, YYEKEE (reference sequence). CDR3 amino acids: CASSPRGPDNEQFF. The CDR3, as DNA: TGTGCCAGCAGTCCCAGAGGGCCGGACAATGAGCAGTTCTTC.

The chain couples TRBV4-1 to TRBJ2-3; 8 bases are shared with TRBD2. Germline V lookup: CDR1 MGHRA, CDR2 YSYEKL. The V segment lost 10 bases and the J segment 2 bases; nucleotides outside the gene matches: 5. The CDR3 is made up of 13 amino acids. The CDR3: CATSGGTTDTQYF. The CDR3 DNA reads as TGCGCCACGAGCGGGGGAACCACAGATACGCAGTATTTT.

The gene calls are TRBV19 and TRBJ2-5, with D possibly being TRBD2 (6 bases). The CDR3 consists of 13 residues. CDR1 and CDR2 (germline): LNHDA, SQIVND (reference sequence). Trimming took 3 bases from V and 4 from J, leaving 9 bases between them. The CDR3 reads CASSILGGETQYF. In nucleotides, the CDR3 is TGTGCCAGTAGTATTCTGGGGGGAGAGACCCAGTACTTC.

The rearrangement uses TRBV2 and TRBJ1-5; 7 nucleotides match TRBD1. This CDR3 has 15 amino acids. J lost 2 bases, V lost 7 bases, and 8 bases had no gene match. Germline-derived CDR1 and CDR2 are SNHLY and FYNNEI. CDR3 residues: CASTNQGQRNQPQHF. For the CDR3, the DNA is TGTGCCAGCACCAACCAGGGACAGCGCAATCAGCCCCAGCATTTT.

CDR3 region: CASSQELASGSRWDTQYF. Written as DNA, the CDR3 is TGCGCCAGCAGCCAAGAATTGGCTAGCGGGAGTCGTTGGGATACGCAGTATTTT. The V call is TRBV4-1, the J call TRBJ2-3, with 10 bases aligning to TRBD2. The germline CDR1 and CDR2 sequences are MGHRA and YSYEKL. V lost 0 bases and J lost 6; bases outside the gene matches: 12. This CDR3 has 18 amino acids.

The chain is built from TRBV28 and TRBJ1-5; 12 bases line up with TRBD1. With 6 bases clipped from V and 6 bases from J, the junction kept 6 bases outside the gene matches. The CDR3 spans 15 residues. Germline V gene lookup returns CDR1 MDHEN and CDR2 SYDVKM. This CDR3 is CASRKGQGAIQPQHF. The DNA for the CDR3 is TGTGCCAGCAGGAAGGGACAGGGGGCGATTCAGCCCCAGCATTTT.

V gene TRBV5-1 combines with J gene TRBJ1-1; 9 bases agree with TRBD1. The CDR3 totals 14 residues. J lost 10 bases, V lost 8 bases, and 15 bases had no gene match. Germline V gene sequence: CDR1 SGHRS, CDR2 YFSETQ. The CDR3 DNA reads as TGCGCCAGTAGCCCCGGACAGGGGCGGCTTTTAGCTTTCTTT. Residues: CASSPGQGRLLAFF.

The rearrangement joins TRBV9 to TRBJ1-5, with a possible D match to TRBD1 (5 bases). Germline CDR1 reads SGDLS; CDR2 reads YYNGEE. This CDR3 spans 12 amino acids. Between the trimmed V and J ends, which lost 3 bases and 9 bases, there was a span of 10 bases. The chain's CDR3 is CASSADQGPQHF. Here the CDR3 DNA reads TGTGCCAGCAGCGCAGACCAGGGGCCCCAGCATTTT.

The V gene is TRBV29-1, the J gene TRBJ1-2; 10 positions match TRBD1. In germline, CDR1 is SQVTM, CDR2 ANQGSEA. This CDR3 region has 13 residues. J lost 5 bases, V lost 6 bases, and 6 bases had no gene match. CDR3 loop: CSVSRDRGYGYTF. The CDR3 bases are TGCAGCGTCTCCCGGGACAGGGGTTATGGCTACACCTTC.

The CDR3 here is CASRTSGNSDTQYF. The CDR3 DNA follows: TGCGCCAGCAGGACTAGCGGGAATTCAGATACGCAGTATTTT. This chain links TRBV10-2 with TRBJ2-3, with 11 bases that match TRBD2. CDR3 length: 14 residues. Germline V gives CDR1 WSHSY, CDR2 SAAADI. Germline trimming cut 6 bases from V and 4 bases from J; bases unmatched to any gene: 3.

A few counts support this clone. V gene TRBV4-1 combines with J gene TRBJ2-7; the D gene is possibly TRBD2 (7 bases). The germline V gene has CDR1 MGHRA and CDR2 YSYEKL. The CDR3 contains 14 residues. Deletions cut 5 bases from V and 5 bases from J, with 16 bases between. In DNA form, the CDR3 reads TGCGCCAGCAGCTTTCGGGGGGCCTCTCACGAGCAGTACTTC. Encoded protein: CASSFRGASHEQYF.

The sample holds one count of this clone. J is TRBJ1-5 and V is TRBV28; 8 nucleotides line up with TRBD1. Germline trimming cut 6 bases from V and 3 bases from J; bases unmatched to any gene: 7. The CDR3 is 15 amino acids. The germline V gene encodes CDR1 MDHEN and CDR2 SYDVKM. CDR3 protein: CASRRQGLNNQPQHF. In nucleotides, the CDR3 is TGTGCCAGCAGACGACAGGGGTTGAACAATCAGCCCCAGCATTTT. Complete variable domain (other parts from reference TRBV28 and TRBJ1-5): DVKVTQSSRYLVKRTGEKVFLECVQDMDHENMFWYRQDPGLGLRLIYFSYDVKMKEKGDIPEGYSVSREKKERFSLILESASTNQTSMYLCASRRQGLNNQPQHFGDGTRLSIL.

This clone showed up just once. V and J are TRBV9 and TRBJ2-5; 7 bases fit TRBD2. The ends lost 0 bases at V and 5 bases at J; junction bases unmatched: 10. Germline CDR1 SGDLS, CDR2 YYNGEE. This CDR3 comprises 16 residues. The CDR3 sequence is CASSVAGGGPGETQYF. The CDR3 coding sequence is TGTGCCAGCAGCGTAGCTGGCGGGGGTCCGGGGGAGACCCAGTACTTC. Based on the CDR3 plus reference TRBV9 and TRBJ2-5, the full variable domain is DSGVTQTPKHLITATGQRVTLRCSPRSGDLSVYWYQQSLDQGLQFLIQYYNGEERAKGNILERFSAQQFPDLHSELNLSSLELGDSALYFCASSVAGGGPGETQYFGPGTRLLVL.

The V gene is TRBV10-3, the J gene TRBJ2-2; D call uncertain. Trimming shortened V by 3 bases and J by 0 bases, and 8 bases separated the two germline ends. CDR1 is ENHRY, CDR2 SYGVKD, per germline. The CDR3 runs to 15 residues. This CDR3 is CAISDRPTNTGELFF. The CDR3 DNA reads as TGTGCCATCAGTGACAGGCCCACGAACACCGGGGAGCTGTTTTTT.

V is TRBV28 and J is TRBJ1-1; a possible D gene is TRBD1 (6 bases). This CDR3 is 14 amino acids long. Trimming took 5 bases from V and 4 from J, leaving 14 bases between them. Per germline, CDR1 MDHEN and CDR2 SYDVKM. CDR3 in DNA: TGTGCCAGCAGTCTACAGGGTACCATCACTGAAGCTTTCTTT. Protein: CASSLQGTITEAFF.

The chain employs TRBV2 and TRBJ1-1; possible D gene TRBD1, 6 bases. The germline gives CDR1 SNHLY, CDR2 FYNNEI. Trimming left V 6 bases short and J 11 bases short, with 25 bases between. This CDR3 is built from 15 residues. In DNA, the CDR3 is TGTGCCAGCAGCGCTACCAACTCCCACAGGGAGCGGGCTTTCTTT. This sequence encodes CASSATNSHRERAFF.

The chain links TRBV9 to TRBJ1-2; 7 bases map to TRBD1. The CDR3 length is 17 residues. From germline, CDR1 is SGDLS and CDR2 YYNGEE. Trimming at V came to 2 bases and at J to 8 bases, leaving 18 bases not matched to a gene. The CDR3 nucleotides are TGTGCCAGCAGCGTCCGGGCAGGAACAGGGGCTGTGGAGGGCTACACCTTC. Residues: CASSVRAGTGAVEGYTF.

The chain combines TRBV9 with TRBJ2-5; TRBD1 aligns across 8 bases. This CDR3 region has 15 residues. V was pared by 0 bases and J by 5 bases, with 6 bases of the junction left unmatched. Germline V gene lookup returns CDR1 SGDLS and CDR2 YYNGEE. The CDR3 loop reads CASSVGPQGAETQYF. For the CDR3, the DNA is TGTGCCAGCAGCGTAGGCCCCCAGGGGGCGGAGACCCAGTACTTC.

The CDR3: CATSRGGAYNSPLHF. In nucleotides, the CDR3 is TGTGCCACCAGCAGAGGGGGGGCCTATAATTCACCCCTCCACTTT. V is TRBV15 and J is TRBJ1-6, with D perhaps TRBD1 (5 bases). The CDR3 is made up of 15 amino acids. Germline V gene lookup returns CDR1 LNHNV and CDR2 YYDKDF (reference sequence). V lost 1 base and J 2 bases, leaving 6 bases between the germline ends.

The J gene is TRBJ1-5, the V gene TRBV7-6, with 8 bases aligning to TRBD1. CDR1 and CDR2 (germline): SGHVS, FNYEAQ. V was clipped by 5 bases and J by 6 bases; unmatched bases: 9. The CDR3 extends over 15 amino acids. CDR3 sequence (DNA): TGTGCCAGCAGCAAAATAGCAGGGGGCAGTCAGCCCCAGCATTTT. It encodes CASSKIAGGSQPQHF.

The chain combines TRBV7-2 with TRBJ2-7; D is ambiguous. From germline, CDR1 is SGHTA and CDR2 FQGNSA. The ends were cut back, 5 bases at V and 2 bases at J, with 10 bases in the middle. CDR3 length: 13 amino acids. DNA of the CDR3: TGTGCCAGCAGCATTAACCGAGCCTACGAGCAGTACTTC. The encoded protein is CASSINRAYEQYF.

This chain connects TRBV9 to TRBJ1-2; unclear D gene. The CDR3 is made up of 14 amino acids. The V gene lost 5 bases and the J gene lost 7 bases, with 18 bases spanning the gap. Per germline, CDR1 SGDLS and CDR2 YYNGEE. This CDR3 is CASRRISAGTGYTF. The DNA for the CDR3 is TGTGCCAGCAGGAGGATATCGGCCGGTACTGGCTACACCTTC.

This chain links TRBV19 with TRBJ2-7; 10 bases align to TRBD1. CDR1 is LNHDA, CDR2 SQIVND, per germline (reference sequence). The V segment lost 1 base and the J segment 2 bases; nucleotides outside the gene matches: 2. There are 15 residues in the CDR3. CDR3 bases: TGTGCCAGTAGTATAGTAGGGACAGGGGCCTACGAGCAGTACTTC. Translating gives CASSIVGTGAYEQYF. Drawing the rest from reference TRBV19 and TRBJ2-7, the complete variable domain is DGGITQSPKYLFRKEGQNVTLSCEQNLNHDAMYWYRQDPGQGLRLIYYSQIVNDFQKGDIAEGYSVSREKKESFPLTVTSAQKNPTAFYLCASSIVGTGAYEQYFGPGTRLTVT.

This chain joins TRBV11-2 and TRBJ2-3; TRBD2 aligns across 14 bases. The length of the CDR3 is 19 residues. Germline values: CDR1 SGHAT, CDR2 FQNNGV. Trimming took 2 bases from V and 6 from J; bases not matched to a gene: 13. CDR3 bases: TGTGCCAGCAGCTTACGAGGGACTAGCGGGAGACGCACTGTGGATACGCAGTATTTT. This encodes CASSLRGTSGRRTVDTQYF.

In nucleotides, the CDR3 is TGTGCCAGCAGTCAACAGGGGCTCCAGCATTTT. Protein sequence: CASSQQGLQHF. The chain carries TRBV28 and TRBJ1-5; 7 bases map to TRBD1. CDR1 MDHEN and CDR2 SYDVKM come from the germline V gene. The CDR3 contains 11 residues. With V trimmed by 5 bases and J by 12 bases, 4 bases remained unmatched.